This entry lists 8 T cell receptor beta chains sequenced from one sample in a study of PD-1 blockade in mismatch repair-deficient tumors. Sequencing was performed with immunoSEQ multiplex PCR; in TCRdb, only in-frame clones are kept and a portion is missing. Found here are 25,000 to 30,000 clones, approximately 84% of them singletons; the top ten hold 2.5% to 3.5%. The specimen was PBMCs, collected before pembrolizumab treatment. The receptor source for this set is an adult with mismatch repair-deficient cancer.

This sequence joins TRBV10-1 and TRBJ2-2; TRBD2 matches at 12 bases. The CDR3 totals 18 residues. Germline V CDR1 and CDR2: WNHNN, SYGVQD (reference sequence). Unmatched junction bases numbered 11, after V lost 6 bases and J lost 3 bases. The CDR3 is CASSDLSTSGSDTGELFF. CDR3 bases: TGCGCCAGCAGCGATCTTTCGACTAGCGGGAGCGACACCGGGGAGCTGTTTTTT.

This chain uses TRBV30 with TRBJ2-1; TRBD2 matches at 9 bases. Germline V gene lookup returns CDR1 GTSNPN and CDR2 SVGIG (reference sequence). The CDR3 loop spans 15 amino acids. After removal of 4 bases from V and 2 bases from J, the junction contained 6 bases not matched to a gene. The CDR3 region has the DNA TGTGCCTGGAATCTCCTAGCGGGACCCTACAATGAGCAGTTCTTC. It specifies CAWNLLAGPYNEQFF.

The chain couples TRBV15 to TRBJ1-1; tentatively, D is TRBD1 (6 bases). CDR3 length equals 14 residues. V was cut by 0 bases and J by 4 bases, with 9 bases left in between. CDR1 is LNHNV and CDR2 is YYDKDF in the germline V gene (reference sequence). In nucleotides, the CDR3 is TGTGCCACCAGCAGAGATCAAGGGGGCACTGAAGCTTTCTTT. Amino acids: CATSRDQGGTEAFF.

The J gene is TRBJ2-2, the V gene TRBV5-1; weak D call: TRBD2 (7 bases). The CDR3 extends over 15 amino acids. V was shortened by 3 bases and J by 0 bases, with 9 bases between the two germline ends. Per the germline V gene, CDR1 is SGHRS and CDR2 is YFSETQ. For the CDR3, the DNA is TGCGCCAGCAGCTGGGGGGGCTCGAACACCGGGGAGCTGTTTTTT. Protein: CASSWGGSNTGELFF.

As for this clone: Other DNA variants within this sample encode the same CDR3. This chain uses TRBV5-1 with TRBJ1-5; D possibly corresponds to TRBD1 (5 bases). CDR1 is SGHRS and CDR2 is YFSETQ in the germline V gene. The V gene lost 0 bases and the J gene lost 7 bases, with 11 bases spanning the gap. This CDR3 spans 14 amino acids. The CDR3 is CASSLGQGGQPQHF. The CDR3 DNA sequence: TGCGCCAGCAGCTTGGGTCAGGGTGGACAGCCCCAGCATTTT. Filled out from reference TRBV5-1 and TRBJ1-5, the complete variable domain reads KAGVTQTPRYLIKTRGQQVTLSCSPISGHRSVSWYQQTPGQGLQFLFEYFSETQRNKGNFPGRFSGRQFSNSRSEMNVSTLELGDSALYLCASSLGQGGQPQHFGDGTRLSIL.

The V gene is TRBV6-5, the J gene TRBJ1-3; D remains ambiguous. This CDR3 contains 15 residues. The V end was cut by 2 bases, the J end by 0 bases, with 8 bases between. In germline, CDR1 is MNHEY, CDR2 SVGAGI. The CDR3 DNA reads TGTGCCAGCAGTTACAACAGAAACTCTGGAAACACCATATATTTT. Protein: CASSYNRNSGNTIYF.

The genes are TRBV6-5 and TRBJ2-5; TRBD2 agrees at 7 bases. V dropped 5 bases and J dropped 5; count of bases not matched to a gene: 8. Germline CDR1 is MNHEY and CDR2 is SVGAGI. The CDR3 is made up of 14 amino acids. Written as DNA, the CDR3 is TGTGCCAGCAGTCTCCCAGGGCGGGGGGAGACCCAGTACTTC. Protein: CASSLPGRGETQYF.

This clone occurred once. The genes are TRBV19 and TRBJ2-1; 8 positions agree with TRBD2. The V and J ends lost 4 bases and 7 bases, in that order; junction bases with no gene match: 3. The CDR3 runs 13 residues. Per the germline V gene, CDR1 is LNHDA and CDR2 is SQIVND (reference sequence). In nucleotides, the CDR3 is TGTGCCAGTAGTACTCGGGAGGGGAATGAGCAGTTCTTC. Protein: CASSTREGNEQFF.